This T cell receptor (beta chain) was obtained from a study of blood T cell repertoires in COVID-19. Study details: Acute and convalescent COVID-19 specimens originated in the United States, Italy and Spain. PBMCs, B-cell-depleted T cells, or T cells were the source of the cDNA or gDNA that made up the material.

The germline V and J ends were trimmed by 4 bases and 1 base, with 21 bases remaining between them. CDR3 length equals 18 residues. The V gene's germline CDR1 is SGHNT and CDR2 YENEEA. In the authors' methods: Amplification with reference gene primers provided the estimates of nucleated cell counts. Here immunoSEQ multiplex PCR was the method, and the copy in TCRdb shows in-frame clones only, minus some. The V and J calls and clone size come from that table; D and trimming were worked out from the DNA. The sample records roughly 130,000 clones, 82% being singletons. Sequencing used peripheral blood. This chain connects TRBV11-3 to TRBJ2-3, with D possibly matching TRBD1 (6 bases). The sequence was collected from a woman in her sixties or seventies with acute or convalescent COVID-19. The CDR3 region is CASSSTGTILGRTDTQYF. Written as DNA, the CDR3 is TGTGCCAGCAGCTCAACCGGGACAATCTTGGGACGCACAGATACGCAGTATTTT. Full variable domain (remainder filled in from reference TRBV11-3 and TRBJ2-3): EAGVVQSPRYKIIEKKQPVAFWCNPISGHNTLYWYLQNLGQGPELLIRYENEEAVDDSQLPKDRFSAERLKGVDSTLKIQPAELGDSAVYLCASSSTGTILGRTDTQYFGPGTRLTVL.